This T cell receptor beta chain is from a study of CD8 T cells in ankylosing spondylitis. Study-wide points: Clones linked to disease were reported to show significant enrichment in matched ankylosing spondylitis synovial fluid. Seemingly characteristic of ankylosing spondylitis blood was a TCR beta motif consisting of 7 or 8 highly homologous variants. Earlier literature documents some of the motif variants in reactive arthritis synovial fluid and blood.

This clonotype was counted many times. What it binds is unknown. Germline trimming cut 3 bases from V and 5 bases from J; bases unmatched to any gene: 5. CDR3 size: 14 residues. Germline lookup yields CDR1 SGHRS and CDR2 YFSETQ. One entry per CDR3 protein results from TCRdb running MiXCR on the 5' RACE reads. In the table there are 250,000 to 350,000 distinct CDR3 sequences, 20% of which are singletons. The chain is built from TRBV5-1 and TRBJ2-3; 8 bases are shared with TRBD2. The receptor comes from a male donor with ankylosing spondylitis or in good health (not recorded which). The sequencing input was blood, either unsorted or a sorted T cell fraction (not recorded which). The CDR3 sequence is CASSSRLAGDTQYF. The CDR3 region has the DNA TGCGCCAGCAGCTCCCGCCTAGCGGGAGATACGCAGTATTTT.